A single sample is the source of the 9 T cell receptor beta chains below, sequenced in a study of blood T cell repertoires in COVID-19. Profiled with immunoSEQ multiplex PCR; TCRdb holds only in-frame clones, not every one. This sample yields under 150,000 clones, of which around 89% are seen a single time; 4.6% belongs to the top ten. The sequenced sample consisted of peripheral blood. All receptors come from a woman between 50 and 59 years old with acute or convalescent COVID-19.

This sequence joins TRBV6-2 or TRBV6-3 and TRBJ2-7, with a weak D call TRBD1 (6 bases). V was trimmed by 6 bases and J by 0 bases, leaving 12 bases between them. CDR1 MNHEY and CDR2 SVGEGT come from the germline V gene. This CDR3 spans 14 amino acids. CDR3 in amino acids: CASSLGGVSYEQYF. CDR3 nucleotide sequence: TGTGCCAGCAGCCTAGGGGGAGTCTCCTACGAGCAGTACTTC.

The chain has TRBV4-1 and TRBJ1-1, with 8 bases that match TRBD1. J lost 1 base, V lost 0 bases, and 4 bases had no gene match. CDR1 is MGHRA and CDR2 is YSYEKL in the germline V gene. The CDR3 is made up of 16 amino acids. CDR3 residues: CASSQEPGGRNTEAFF. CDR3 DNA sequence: TGCGCCAGCAGCCAAGAGCCAGGGGGCAGGAACACTGAAGCTTTCTTT.

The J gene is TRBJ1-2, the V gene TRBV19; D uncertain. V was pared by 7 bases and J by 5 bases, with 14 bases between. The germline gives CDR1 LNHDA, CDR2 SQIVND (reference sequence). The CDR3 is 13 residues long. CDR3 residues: CASTGSWAYGYTF. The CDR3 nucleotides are TGTGCCAGTACCGGGAGCTGGGCTTATGGCTACACCTTC.

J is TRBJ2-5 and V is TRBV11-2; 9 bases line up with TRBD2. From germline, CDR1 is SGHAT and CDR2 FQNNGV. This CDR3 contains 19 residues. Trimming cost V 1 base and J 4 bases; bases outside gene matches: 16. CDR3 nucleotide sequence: TGTGCCAGCAGCTTAGGAAGGCTAGCGGGGAAACTTTTAAGAGAGACCCAGTACTTC. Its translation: CASSLGRLAGKLLRETQYF.

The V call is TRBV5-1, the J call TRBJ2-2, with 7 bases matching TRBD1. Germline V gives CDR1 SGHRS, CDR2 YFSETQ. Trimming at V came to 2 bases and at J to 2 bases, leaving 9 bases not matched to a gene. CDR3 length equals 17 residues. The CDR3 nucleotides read TGCGCCAGCAGCTTCTCATCACGACAGGGTAACACCGGGGAGCTGTTTTTT. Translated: CASSFSSRQGNTGELFF.

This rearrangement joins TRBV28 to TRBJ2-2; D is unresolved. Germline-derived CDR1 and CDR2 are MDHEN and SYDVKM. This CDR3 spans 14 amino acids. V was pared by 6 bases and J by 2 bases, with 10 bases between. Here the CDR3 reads CASRIRGNTGELFF. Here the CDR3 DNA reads TGTGCCAGCAGAATAAGAGGTAACACCGGGGAGCTGTTTTTT.

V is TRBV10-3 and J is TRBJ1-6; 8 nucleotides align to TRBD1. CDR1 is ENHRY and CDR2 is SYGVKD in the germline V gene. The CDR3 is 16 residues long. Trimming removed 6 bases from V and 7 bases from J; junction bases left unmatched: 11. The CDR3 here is CAIRKKDRAENSPLHF. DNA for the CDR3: TGTGCCATCAGGAAAAAGGACAGGGCTGAGAATTCACCCCTCCACTTT.

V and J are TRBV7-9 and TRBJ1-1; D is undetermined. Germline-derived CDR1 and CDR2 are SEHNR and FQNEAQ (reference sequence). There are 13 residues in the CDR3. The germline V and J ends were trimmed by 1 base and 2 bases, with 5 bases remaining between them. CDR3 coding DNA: TGTGCCAGCAGCTTAGGTTATAACACTGAAGCTTTCTTT. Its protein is CASSLGYNTEAFF.

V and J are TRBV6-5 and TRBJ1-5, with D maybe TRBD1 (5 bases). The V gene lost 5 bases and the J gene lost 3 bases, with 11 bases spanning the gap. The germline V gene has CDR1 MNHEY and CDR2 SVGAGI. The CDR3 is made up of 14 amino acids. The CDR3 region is CASSRTGPNQPQHF. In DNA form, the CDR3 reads TGTGCCAGCAGTAGAACAGGCCCCAATCAGCCCCAGCATTTT.